The 27 T cell receptor beta chains below were found in one sample sequenced in a study of T cell changes during pregnancy in multiple sclerosis. The table came from immunoSEQ multiplex PCR; TCRdb's copy has only in-frame clones and leaves some out. The repertoire consists of about 16,000 clones, with nearly 96% occurring once and the leading ten covering around 0.9%. The sample in question was peripheral blood, obtained in the third trimester of pregnancy. These receptors came from a female donor with multiple sclerosis, enrolled in a pregnancy study.

The rearrangement links TRBV23-1 to TRBJ1-4; tentative D call: TRBD1 (5 bases). TRBV23-1 is designated an ORF whose function remains uncertain. Trimming cost V 4 bases and J 8 bases, with 17 bases left between them. The CDR3 covers 15 residues. The CDR3 DNA reads TGCGCCAGCAGTCCTCCCGAGAAGGGGCCAGAAAAACTGTTTTTT. Its translation: CASSPPEKGPEKLFF.

CDR3 nucleotide sequence: TGTGCCAGCTCACCAGCACAGAAGAACACTGAAGCTTTCTTT. It translates to CASSPAQKNTEAFF. V is TRBV18 and J is TRBJ1-1; D gene unclear. V lost 2 bases, J lost 1 base, and 8 bases lay in between. Germline values: CDR1 KGHSH, CDR2 LQKENI. The CDR3 extends over 14 amino acids.

The CDR3 DNA is TGCGCCAGCAGCCAAGATAAGGCAGTAGCCTTGATGAACACTGAAGCTTTCTTT. The encoded protein is CASSQDKAVALMNTEAFF. The chain couples TRBV4-1 to TRBJ1-1; D call uncertain. This CDR3 has 18 amino acids. The ends were cut back, 0 bases at V and 0 bases at J, with 17 bases in the middle. Germline-derived CDR1 and CDR2 are MGHRA and YSYEKL.

The rearrangement joins TRBV28 to TRBJ1-2, with 7 bases matching TRBD1. V gave up 11 bases and J gave up 4 bases; unmatched junction bases: 10. Germline CDR1 and CDR2: MDHEN and SYDVKM. This CDR3 has 13 residues. CDR3 nucleotides: TGTGCCGGGGGAGACAGGGACGGCTATGGCTACACCTTC. This codes for CAGGDRDGYGYTF.

The CDR3 protein is CASSFQKYNEQFF. The CDR3 DNA is TGTGCCAGCAGTTTCCAAAAATACAATGAGCAGTTCTTC. The chain couples TRBV27 to TRBJ2-1; D remains ambiguous. The CDR3 is made up of 13 amino acids. The germline V and J ends were trimmed by 3 bases and 4 bases, with 7 bases remaining between them. Per the germline V gene, CDR1 is MNHEY and CDR2 is SMNVEV (reference sequence).

V and J are TRBV6-6 and TRBJ1-1, with D perhaps matching TRBD1 (6 bases). Germline CDR1 reads MNHNY; CDR2 reads SVGAGI (reference sequence). This CDR3 is built from 16 residues. Between the trimmed V and J ends, which lost 4 bases and 3 bases, there was a span of 18 bases. The DNA for the CDR3 is TGTGCCAGCAGTTTCTCCGGGACACGGTTCGACACTGAAGCTTTCTTT. It is translated as CASSFSGTRFDTEAFF.

The chain employs TRBV19 and TRBJ1-1; perhaps TRBD1 as D (5 bases). Germline loops: CDR1 LNHDA, CDR2 SQIVND (reference sequence). CDR3 length: 14 amino acids. V dropped 1 base and J dropped 0 bases, with 6 bases sitting between them. This chain's CDR3 is CASSIGQMNTEAFF. In DNA form, the CDR3 reads TGTGCCAGTAGTATAGGACAGATGAACACTGAAGCTTTCTTT.

The V gene is TRBV19, the J gene TRBJ2-1, with D possibly being TRBD2 (5 bases). Trimming took 5 bases from V and 0 from J, leaving 14 bases between them. The CDR3 is 16 residues long. Per germline, CDR1 LNHDA and CDR2 SQIVND (reference sequence). CDR3 nucleotides: TGTGCCAGTAGTCCCCCTCGGGGTAACTCCTACAATGAGCAGTTCTTC. Translating gives CASSPPRGNSYNEQFF.

The chain carries TRBV7-2 and TRBJ2-3; 10 bases match TRBD2. Per the germline V gene, CDR1 is SGHTA and CDR2 is FQGNSA. V was clipped by 1 base and J by 5 bases; unmatched bases: 9. This CDR3 is 17 amino acids long. The chain's CDR3 is CASSLDSGGTGGDTQYF. CDR3 sequence (DNA): TGTGCCAGCAGCTTAGATAGCGGGGGGACCGGGGGAGATACGCAGTATTTT.

DNA for the CDR3: TGTGCCAGTAGTACCACCGGGAGGAACACTGAAGCTTTCTTT. It is translated as CASSTTGRNTEAFF. This chain joins TRBV19 and TRBJ1-1; D uncertain. Germline V gene lookup returns CDR1 LNHDA and CDR2 SQIVND (reference sequence). The CDR3 loop spans 14 amino acids. Trimming shortened V by 4 bases and J by 1 base, and 10 bases separated the two germline ends. Supplemented by reference TRBV19 and TRBJ1-1, the full variable domain reads DGGITQSPKYLFRKEGQNVTLSCEQNLNHDAMYWYRQDPGQGLRLIYYSQIVNDFQKGDIAEGYSVSREKKESFPLTVTSAQKNPTAFYLCASSTTGRNTEAFFGQGTRLTVV.

The V and J genes are TRBV5-4 and TRBJ2-5, with TRBD1 matching 7 bases. In germline, CDR1 is SGHNT, CDR2 YYREEE (reference sequence). The CDR3 length is 13 residues. Trimming cost V 3 bases and J 2 bases; bases outside gene matches: 1. The chain's CDR3 is CASSSGQQETQYF. The CDR3 nucleotides read TGTGCCAGCAGCTCGGGACAGCAAGAGACCCAGTACTTC.

The chain couples TRBV5-8 to TRBJ2-3; a weak D match, TRBD2 (7 bases). The CDR3 runs to 16 residues. Trimming shortened V by 0 bases and J by 1 base, and 12 bases separated the two germline ends. Germline values: CDR1 SGHTS, CDR2 YDEGEE. The CDR3 protein is CASSLGAGARTDTQYF. Here the CDR3 DNA reads TGTGCCAGCAGCTTGGGGGCGGGGGCCCGCACAGATACGCAGTATTTT.

The chain couples TRBV7-6 to TRBJ1-3; TRBD1 might be the D (5 bases). Germline V gene lookup returns CDR1 SGHVS and CDR2 FNYEAQ. Trimming pared 1 base from V and 4 bases from J, leaving 14 bases between. This CDR3 comprises 16 residues. The CDR3: CASSLGTGTLGNTIYF. The CDR3 nucleotides read TGTGCCAGCAGCTTAGGGACCGGGACTCTGGGAAACACCATATATTTT.

The V gene is TRBV7-2, the J gene TRBJ1-5; D is uncertain. Germline CDR1 reads SGHTA; CDR2 reads FQGNSA. Trimming left V 5 bases short and J 4 bases short, with 6 bases between. This CDR3 is built from 12 residues. DNA for the CDR3: TGTGCCAGCAGCCTACCAAATCAGCCCCAGCATTTT. Encoded protein: CASSLPNQPQHF.

The V and J genes are TRBV5-8 and TRBJ2-1; possible D gene TRBD2, 6 bases. The germline V and J ends were trimmed by 4 bases and 8 bases, with 22 bases remaining between them. The CDR3 loop spans 16 amino acids. Germline-derived CDR1 and CDR2 are SGHTS and YDEGEE. The CDR3 sequence: CASSLPQAPRRDEQFF. The CDR3 nucleotides are TGTGCCAGCAGCCTCCCGCAAGCGCCCCGGAGGGATGAGCAGTTCTTC.

This chain uses TRBV27 with TRBJ2-2; maybe TRBD2 (6 bases). Trimming shortened V by 4 bases and J by 3 bases, and 9 bases separated the two germline ends. The CDR3 contains 14 residues. Germline V gives CDR1 MNHEY, CDR2 SMNVEV (reference sequence). In DNA form, the CDR3 reads TGTGCCAGCAGTTCGGGACTGTACACCGGGGAGCTGTTTTTT. Its protein is CASSSGLYTGELFF.

CDR3 nucleotide sequence: TGCGCCAGCAGGACAGGAGGTAGTCCCGAGCAGTACTTC. It translates to CASRTGGSPEQYF. The chain couples TRBV10-2 to TRBJ2-7, with D maybe TRBD1 (6 bases). This CDR3 contains 13 residues. V was cut by 6 bases and J by 6 bases, with 15 bases left in between. Germline V gene lookup returns CDR1 WSHSY and CDR2 SAAADI.

V and J are TRBV28 and TRBJ2-1, with 8 nucleotides matching TRBD1. This CDR3 has 15 amino acids. Germline V CDR1 and CDR2: MDHEN, SYDVKM. Unmatched junction bases numbered 5, after V lost 4 bases and J lost 3 bases. CDR3 amino acids: CASSSPGQDYNEQFF. The CDR3 DNA reads TGTGCCAGCAGTTCCCCGGGACAGGACTACAATGAGCAGTTCTTC.

This sequence joins TRBV27 and TRBJ1-6; D is uncertain. The CDR3 totals 17 residues. Germline V lookup: CDR1 MNHEY, CDR2 SMNVEV (reference sequence). The V end lost 4 bases, the J end lost 0 bases, and 13 bases lay between the germline ends. The CDR3 spells CASSSPTGSSYNSPLHF. The CDR3 nucleotides are TGTGCCAGCAGTTCCCCCACGGGGAGCTCCTATAATTCACCCCTCCACTTT.

This sequence joins TRBV27 and TRBJ1-5; a weak D match, TRBD1 (5 bases). V lost 10 bases, J lost 3 bases, and 10 bases lay in between. There are 12 residues in the CDR3. CDR1 and CDR2 (germline): MNHEY, SMNVEV (reference sequence). The CDR3 sequence is CATGDPNQPQHF. Here the CDR3 DNA reads TGTGCCACGGGGGATCCCAATCAGCCCCAGCATTTT.

This clone is a singleton in its sample. This sequence joins TRBV7-9 and TRBJ1-1, with 7 bases that match TRBD1. The CDR3 consists of 17 residues. Germline CDR1 SEHNR, CDR2 FQNEAQ (reference sequence). The ends lost 4 bases at V and 0 bases at J; junction bases unmatched: 11. The CDR3 loop is CASSSWTGPSLNTEAFF. As DNA, the CDR3 is TGTGCCAGCAGCTCATGGACAGGCCCGTCTTTGAACACTGAAGCTTTCTTT.

This clone was counted once. J is TRBJ2-7 and V is TRBV4-3, with TRBD1 matching over 10 bases. CDR1 LGHNA and CDR2 YSLEER come from the germline V gene. This CDR3 comprises 17 residues. V was clipped by 0 bases and J by 6 bases; unmatched bases: 11. In nucleotides, the CDR3 is TGCGCCAGCAGCCAAGATCCCCCCCCGACAGGGGGCTTCGAGCAGTACTTC. Translation: CASSQDPPPTGGFEQYF.

J is TRBJ1-2 and V is TRBV5-4; D uncertain. The V gene's germline CDR1 is SGHNT and CDR2 YYREEE (reference sequence). V was shortened by 3 bases and J by 2 bases, with 11 bases between the two germline ends. The CDR3 extends over 14 amino acids. Here the CDR3 DNA reads TGTGCCAGCAGCTCCCCGACGGGGAACTATGGCTACACCTTC. Amino acids: CASSSPTGNYGYTF.

V gene TRBV11-2 combines with J gene TRBJ2-3; the D gene is possibly TRBD2 (6 bases). CDR1 and CDR2 (germline): SGHAT, FQNNGV. Trimming took 5 bases from V and 2 from J, leaving 17 bases between them. This CDR3 has 16 amino acids. In DNA, the CDR3 is TGTGCCAGCAGCCCTGCCGGGCGGGGCTACACAGATACGCAGTATTTT. It specifies CASSPAGRGYTDTQYF.

V is TRBV18 and J is TRBJ1-2; D gene ambiguous. V lost 8 bases and J lost 6, with 16 bases in between. The CDR3 is 13 amino acids. Germline V gene data show CDR1 as KGHSH and CDR2 as LQKENI. This CDR3 is CASLESSGNGYTF. As DNA, the CDR3 is TGTGCCAGCCTCGAGAGTTCGGGGAATGGCTACACCTTC.

The V call is TRBV27, the J call TRBJ1-2, with a tentative D call TRBD1 (5 bases). This CDR3 is 16 amino acids long. Per the germline V gene, CDR1 is MNHEY and CDR2 is SMNVEV (reference sequence). Trimming cost V 5 bases and J 4 bases, with 20 bases left between them. CDR3 bases: TGTGCCAGCAGTAACCTCCGGACACCAAATCCCTATGGCTACACCTTC. As protein: CASSNLRTPNPYGYTF.

This sequence joins TRBV7-9 and TRBJ2-1; D perhaps matches TRBD2 (7 bases). The V end lost 0 bases, the J end lost 8 bases, and 11 bases lay between the germline ends. The CDR3 has 14 residues. Germline loops: CDR1 SEHNR, CDR2 FQNEAQ (reference sequence). The CDR3 sequence: CASSLAGGADEQFF. Here the CDR3 DNA reads TGTGCCAGCAGCTTAGCGGGGGGGGCGGATGAGCAGTTCTTC.